This is a list of T cell receptor beta chains from one sample in a study of blood T cell repertoires in COVID-19. Measured with immunoSEQ multiplex PCR; TCRdb has only the in-frame clones, and not every one. This table has about 190,000 clones, nearly 90% appearing once. The sample taken for sequencing was peripheral blood. These receptors were collected from a man aged 50-59 years with acute or convalescent COVID-19. Both conserved end residues are part of each CDR3.

V | CDR3
TRBV27 | CASGGLGANVLTF
TRBV3-1/TRBV3-2 | CASSPDGGGQNTEAFF
TRBV6-5 | CASSSYPAADTQYF
TRBV24-1 | CATSDATGGSQPQHF
TRBV2 | CASSEGHLNQPQHF
TRBV7-2 | CASSRQGSTEAFF
TRBV3-1/TRBV3-2 | CASSQGFRTALNQPQHF
TRBV5-4 | CASSENYGYTF
TRBV24-1 | CATSDFWGRSTDTQYF
TRBV6-6 | CASSPGQKDTQYF
TRBV19 | CASSMMAVEETQYF
TRBV18 | CASSQLAGDNEQFF
TRBV4-1 | CASSQTSLAVIQETQYF
TRBV6-2/TRBV6-3 | CASSYPIGGGHFNQPQHF
TRBV24-1 | CATSDSGQSNTGELFF
TRBV29-1 | CSASVRYGYTF
TRBV4-1 | CASSQEGAQETQYF
TRBV5-5 | CASSTPMGQGYGYTF
TRBV27 | CASSPYSNQPQHF
TRBV3-1/TRBV3-2 | CASSQSIRNEQFF
TRBV7-9 | CASSLSDF
TRBV5-1 | CASSSGQGGYYEQYF
TRBV9 | CASSVEGHPTDTQYF
TRBV6-5 | CASSFSSGVYEQFF
TRBV7-2 | CASSFTPRNTEAFF
TRBV30 | CAWGLAGGELFF
TRBV6-6 | CASSPGQGAITEAFF
TRBV19 | CASSVQGPGDTQYF
TRBV30 | CAWAPGTGELFF
TRBV6-1 | CASSEWSLNTEAFF
TRBV7-8 | CASSSITGGLFGTGELFF
TRBV9 | CASSVLLNSPLHF
TRBV6-1 | CASSGLGLAGVETQYF
TRBV7-9 | CASSLGLGRGFYTQYF
TRBV19 | CASSPTRDTYGYTF
TRBV10-3 | CAISGRTDVYGYTF
TRBV5-6 | CASSEAGGAGQPQHF
TRBV2 | CASSDQRDTQYF
TRBV5-1 | CASRGQGTQYF
TRBV11-2 | CASSATGQVRYEQYF
TRBV3-1/TRBV3-2 | CASSLDRGRETQYF
TRBV10-1 | CASSESRTSGGPGPTDTQYF
TRBV6-5 | CASRAQGASNQPQHF
TRBV27 | CASSLSYSSNQPQHF